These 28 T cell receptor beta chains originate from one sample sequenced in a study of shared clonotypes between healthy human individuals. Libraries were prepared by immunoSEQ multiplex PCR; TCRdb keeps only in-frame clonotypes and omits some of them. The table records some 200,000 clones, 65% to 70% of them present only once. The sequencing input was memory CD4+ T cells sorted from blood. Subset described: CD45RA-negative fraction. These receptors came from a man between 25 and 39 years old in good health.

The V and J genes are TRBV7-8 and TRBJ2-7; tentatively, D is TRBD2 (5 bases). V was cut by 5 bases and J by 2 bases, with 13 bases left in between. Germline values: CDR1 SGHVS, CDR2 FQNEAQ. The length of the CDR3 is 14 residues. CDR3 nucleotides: TGTGCCAGCAGCCCTAGCTGGACCGCCTACGAGCAGTACTTC. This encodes CASSPSWTAYEQYF.

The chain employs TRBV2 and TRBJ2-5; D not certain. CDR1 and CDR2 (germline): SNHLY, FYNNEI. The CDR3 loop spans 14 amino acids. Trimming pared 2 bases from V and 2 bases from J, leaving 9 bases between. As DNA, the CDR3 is TGTGCCAGCAGTGAACAAACCGGACAAGAGACCCAGTACTTC. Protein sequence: CASSEQTGQETQYF.

Written as DNA, the CDR3 is TGTGCCATCAGGCCTAGCGGGCAAAACAATGAGCAGTTCTTC. Translated: CAIRPSGQNNEQFF. The chain uses TRBV10-3 and TRBJ2-1, with TRBD2 identical over 8 bases. CDR3 length: 14 amino acids. The germline V gene encodes CDR1 ENHRY and CDR2 SYGVKD. Losses at the gene ends were 6 bases for V and 5 bases for J; bases not matched to a gene: 6.

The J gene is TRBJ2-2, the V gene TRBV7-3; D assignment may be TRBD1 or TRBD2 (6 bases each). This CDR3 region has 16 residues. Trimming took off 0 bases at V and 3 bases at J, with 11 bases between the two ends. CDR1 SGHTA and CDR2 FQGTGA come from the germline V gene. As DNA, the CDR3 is TGTGCCAGCAGCTTAACCGGCGGGACATACACCGGGGAGCTGTTTTTT. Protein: CASSLTGGTYTGELFF. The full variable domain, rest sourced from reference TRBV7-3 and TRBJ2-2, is GAGVSQTPSNKVTEKGKYVELRCDPISGHTALYWYRQSLGQGPEFLIYFQGTGAADDSGLPNDRFFAVRPEGSVSTLKIQRTERGDSAVYLCASSLTGGTYTGELFFGEGSRLTVL.

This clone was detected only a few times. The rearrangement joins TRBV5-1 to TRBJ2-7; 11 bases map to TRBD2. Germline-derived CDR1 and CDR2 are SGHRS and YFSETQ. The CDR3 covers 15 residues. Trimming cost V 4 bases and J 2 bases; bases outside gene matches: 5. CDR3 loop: CASSPSTSGTYEQYF. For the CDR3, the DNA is TGCGCCAGCAGCCCATCGACTAGCGGGACCTACGAGCAGTACTTC.

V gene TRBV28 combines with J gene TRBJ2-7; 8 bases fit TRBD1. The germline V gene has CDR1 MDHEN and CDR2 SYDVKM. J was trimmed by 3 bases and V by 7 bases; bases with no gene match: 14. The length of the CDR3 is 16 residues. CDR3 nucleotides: TGTGCCAGCACCTCGATTGGGGCAGGGGGCATCTACGAGCAGTACTTC. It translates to CASTSIGAGGIYEQYF. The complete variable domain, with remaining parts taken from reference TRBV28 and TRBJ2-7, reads DVKVTQSSRYLVKRTGEKVFLECVQDMDHENMFWYRQDPGLGLRLIYFSYDVKMKEKGDIPEGYSVSREKKERFSLILESASTNQTSMYLCASTSIGAGGIYEQYFGPGTRLTVT.

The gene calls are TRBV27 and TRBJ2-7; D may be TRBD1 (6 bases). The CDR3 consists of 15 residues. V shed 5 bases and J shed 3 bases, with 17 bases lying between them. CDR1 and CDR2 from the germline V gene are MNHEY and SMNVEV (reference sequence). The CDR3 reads CASSVTGPGGYEQYF. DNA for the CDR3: TGTGCCAGCAGTGTTACAGGGCCGGGCGGCTACGAGCAGTACTTC.

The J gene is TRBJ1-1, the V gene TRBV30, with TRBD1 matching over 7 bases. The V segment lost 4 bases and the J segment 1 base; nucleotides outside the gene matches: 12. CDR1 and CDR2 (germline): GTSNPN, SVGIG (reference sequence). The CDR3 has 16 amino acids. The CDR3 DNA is TGTGCCTGGACCCCAGGGGGAGCCTTGGGGAACACTGAAGCTTTCTTT. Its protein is CAWTPGGALGNTEAFF.

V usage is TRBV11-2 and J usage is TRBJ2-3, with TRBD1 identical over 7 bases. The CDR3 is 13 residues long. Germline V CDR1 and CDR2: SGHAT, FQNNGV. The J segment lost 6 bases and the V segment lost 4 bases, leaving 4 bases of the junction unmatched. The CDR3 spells CASSSDRSDTQYF. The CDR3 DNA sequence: TGTGCCAGCAGCTCGGACAGGTCCGATACGCAGTATTTT.

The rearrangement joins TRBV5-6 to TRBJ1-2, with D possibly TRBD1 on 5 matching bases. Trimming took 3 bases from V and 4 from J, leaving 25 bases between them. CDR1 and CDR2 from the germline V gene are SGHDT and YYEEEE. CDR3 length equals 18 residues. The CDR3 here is CASSSTARGGVVVYGYTF. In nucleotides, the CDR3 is TGTGCCAGCAGCTCGACCGCAAGGGGTGGTGTAGTGGTCTATGGCTACACCTTC.

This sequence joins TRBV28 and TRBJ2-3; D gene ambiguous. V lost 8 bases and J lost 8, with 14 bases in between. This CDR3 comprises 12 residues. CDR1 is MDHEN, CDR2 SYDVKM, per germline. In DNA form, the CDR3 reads TGTGCCAGCTTCGCGCGCAGTGGTACGCAGTATTTT. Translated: CASFARSGTQYF. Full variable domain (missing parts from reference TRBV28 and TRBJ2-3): DVKVTQSSRYLVKRTGEKVFLECVQDMDHENMFWYRQDPGLGLRLIYFSYDVKMKEKGDIPEGYSVSREKKERFSLILESASTNQTSMYLCASFARSGTQYFGPGTRLTVL.

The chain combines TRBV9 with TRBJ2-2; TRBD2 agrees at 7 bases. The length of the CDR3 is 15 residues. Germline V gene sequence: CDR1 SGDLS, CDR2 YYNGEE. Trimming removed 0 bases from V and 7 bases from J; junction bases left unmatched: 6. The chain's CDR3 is CASSVGWEGLGELFF. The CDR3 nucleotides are TGTGCCAGCAGCGTAGGCTGGGAGGGTCTCGGGGAGCTGTTTTTT.

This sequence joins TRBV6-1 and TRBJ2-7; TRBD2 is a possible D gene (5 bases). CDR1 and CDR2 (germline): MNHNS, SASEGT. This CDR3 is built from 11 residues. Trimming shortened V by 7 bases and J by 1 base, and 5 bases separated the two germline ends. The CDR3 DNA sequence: TGTGCCAGCACGGGGTCCTACGAGCAGTACTTC. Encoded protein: CASTGSYEQYF.

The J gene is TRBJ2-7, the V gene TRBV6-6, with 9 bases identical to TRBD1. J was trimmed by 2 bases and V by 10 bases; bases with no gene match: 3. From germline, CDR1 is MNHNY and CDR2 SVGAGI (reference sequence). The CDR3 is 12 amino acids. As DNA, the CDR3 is TGTGCCATCTGGACAGGGGCCTACGAGCAGTACTTC. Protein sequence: CAIWTGAYEQYF.

The CDR3 sequence is CASSMRTFGDGELFF. CDR3 DNA: TGTGCCAGTAGTATGAGAACCTTTGGGGACGGGGAGCTGTTTTTT. V gene TRBV19 combines with J gene TRBJ2-2; D remains unclear. V lost 3 bases, J lost 7 bases, and 15 bases lay in between. This CDR3 is built from 15 residues. Germline CDR1 and CDR2: LNHDA and SQIVND (reference sequence).

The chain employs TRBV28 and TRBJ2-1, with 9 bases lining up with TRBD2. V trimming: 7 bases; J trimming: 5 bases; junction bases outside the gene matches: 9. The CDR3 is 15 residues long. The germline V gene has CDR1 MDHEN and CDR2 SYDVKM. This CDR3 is CASTSLAGLNNEQFF. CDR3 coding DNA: TGTGCCAGCACATCCCTAGCGGGACTAAACAATGAGCAGTTCTTC. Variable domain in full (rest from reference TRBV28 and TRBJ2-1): DVKVTQSSRYLVKRTGEKVFLECVQDMDHENMFWYRQDPGLGLRLIYFSYDVKMKEKGDIPEGYSVSREKKERFSLILESASTNQTSMYLCASTSLAGLNNEQFFGPGTRLTVL.

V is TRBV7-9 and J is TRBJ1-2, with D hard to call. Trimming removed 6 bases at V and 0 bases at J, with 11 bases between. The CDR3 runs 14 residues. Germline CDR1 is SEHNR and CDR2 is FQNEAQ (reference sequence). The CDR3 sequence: CASSVQRTNYGYTF. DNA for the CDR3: TGTGCCAGCAGTGTACAGCGAACTAACTATGGCTACACCTTC. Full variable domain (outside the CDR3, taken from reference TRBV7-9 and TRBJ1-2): DTGVSQNPRHKITKRGQNVTFRCDPISEHNRLYWYRQTLGQGPEFLTYFQNEAQLEKSRLLSDRFSAERPKGSFSTLEIQRTEQGDSAMYLCASSVQRTNYGYTFGSGTRLTVV.

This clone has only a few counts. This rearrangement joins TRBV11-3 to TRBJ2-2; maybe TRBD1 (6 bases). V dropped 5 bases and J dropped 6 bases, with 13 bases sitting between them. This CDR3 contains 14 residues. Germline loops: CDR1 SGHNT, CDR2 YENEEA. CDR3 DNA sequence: TGTGCCAGCAGCCGACAGGTGTTGGCCGGGGAGCTGTTTTTT. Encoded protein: CASSRQVLAGELFF.

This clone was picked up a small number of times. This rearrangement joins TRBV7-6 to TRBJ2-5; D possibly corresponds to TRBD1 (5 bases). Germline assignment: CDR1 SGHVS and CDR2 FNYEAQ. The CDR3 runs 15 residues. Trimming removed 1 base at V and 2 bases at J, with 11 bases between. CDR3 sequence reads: CASSLVRGLQETQYF. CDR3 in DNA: TGTGCCAGCAGCTTAGTAAGGGGTTTACAAGAGACCCAGTACTTC. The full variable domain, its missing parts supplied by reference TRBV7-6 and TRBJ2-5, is GAGVSQSPRYKVTKRGQDVALRCDPISGHVSLYWYRQALGQGPEFLTYFNYEAQQDKSGLPNDRFSAERPEGSISTLTIQRTEQRDSAMYRCASSLVRGLQETQYFGPGTRLLVL.

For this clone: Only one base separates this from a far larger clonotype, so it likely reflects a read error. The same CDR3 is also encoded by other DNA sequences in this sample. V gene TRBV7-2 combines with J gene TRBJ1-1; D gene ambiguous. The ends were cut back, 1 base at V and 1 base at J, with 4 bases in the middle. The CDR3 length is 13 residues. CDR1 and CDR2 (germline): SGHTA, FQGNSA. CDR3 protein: CASSLGQNTEAFF. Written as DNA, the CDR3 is TGTGCCAGCAGCTTAGGACAGAACACTGAAGCTTTCTTT.

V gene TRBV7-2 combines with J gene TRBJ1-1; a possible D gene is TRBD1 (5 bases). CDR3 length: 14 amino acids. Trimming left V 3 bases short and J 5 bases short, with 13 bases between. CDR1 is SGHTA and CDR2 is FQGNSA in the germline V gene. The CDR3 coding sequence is TGTGCCAGCAGCTTTGGGGGAGGAAATACTGAAGCTTTCTTT. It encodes CASSFGGGNTEAFF.

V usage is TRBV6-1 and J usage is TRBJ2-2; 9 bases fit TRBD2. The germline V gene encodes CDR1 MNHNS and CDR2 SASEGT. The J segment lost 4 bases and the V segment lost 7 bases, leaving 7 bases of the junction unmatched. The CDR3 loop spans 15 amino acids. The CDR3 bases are TGTGCCAGCACCCCGACTAGCGGATCCACCGGGGAGCTGTTTTTT. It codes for CASTPTSGSTGELFF.

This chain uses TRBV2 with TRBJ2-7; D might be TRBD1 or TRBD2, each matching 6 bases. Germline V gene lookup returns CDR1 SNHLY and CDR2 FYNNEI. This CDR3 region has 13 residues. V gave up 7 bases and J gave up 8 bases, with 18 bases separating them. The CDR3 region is CASKGGQGLQQYF. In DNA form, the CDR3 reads TGTGCCAGCAAGGGGGGCCAGGGGCTACAGCAGTACTTC.

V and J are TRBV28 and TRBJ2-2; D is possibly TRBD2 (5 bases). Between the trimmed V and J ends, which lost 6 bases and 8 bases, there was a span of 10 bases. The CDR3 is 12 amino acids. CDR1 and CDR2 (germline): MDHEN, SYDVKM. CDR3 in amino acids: CASRTSGGELFF. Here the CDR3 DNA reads TGTGCCAGCAGGACTTCGGGGGGGGAGCTGTTTTTT.

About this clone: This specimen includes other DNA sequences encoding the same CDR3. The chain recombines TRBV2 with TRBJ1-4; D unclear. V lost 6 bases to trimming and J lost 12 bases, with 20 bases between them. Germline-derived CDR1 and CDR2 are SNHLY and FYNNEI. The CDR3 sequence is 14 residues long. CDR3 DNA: TGTGCCAGCAGCGAAAGGCAGGCGTCTGAGGAACTGTTTTTT. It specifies CASSERQASEELFF. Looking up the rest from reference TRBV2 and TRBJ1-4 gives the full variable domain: EPEVTQTPSHQVTQMGQEVILRCVPISNHLYFYWYRQILGQKVEFLVSFYNNEISEKSEIFDDQFSVERPDGSNFTLKIRSTKLEDSAMYFCASSERQASEELFFGSGTQLSVL.

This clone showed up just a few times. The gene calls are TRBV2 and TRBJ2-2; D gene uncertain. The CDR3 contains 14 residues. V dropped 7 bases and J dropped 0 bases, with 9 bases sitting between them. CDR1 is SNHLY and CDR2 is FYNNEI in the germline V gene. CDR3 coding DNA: TGTGCCAGCAAGTTCAGTTCGAACACCGGGGAGCTGTTTTTT. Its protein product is CASKFSSNTGELFF.

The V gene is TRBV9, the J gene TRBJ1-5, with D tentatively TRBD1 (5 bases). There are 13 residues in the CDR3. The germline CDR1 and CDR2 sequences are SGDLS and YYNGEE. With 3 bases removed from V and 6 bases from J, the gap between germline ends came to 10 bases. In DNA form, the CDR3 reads TGTGCCAGCAGCGGGGGGGGAAGTCAGCCCCAGCATTTT. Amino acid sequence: CASSGGGSQPQHF. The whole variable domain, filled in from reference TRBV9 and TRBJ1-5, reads DSGVTQTPKHLITATGQRVTLRCSPRSGDLSVYWYQQSLDQGLQFLIQYYNGEERAKGNILERFSAQQFPDLHSELNLSSLELGDSALYFCASSGGGSQPQHFGDGTRLSIL.

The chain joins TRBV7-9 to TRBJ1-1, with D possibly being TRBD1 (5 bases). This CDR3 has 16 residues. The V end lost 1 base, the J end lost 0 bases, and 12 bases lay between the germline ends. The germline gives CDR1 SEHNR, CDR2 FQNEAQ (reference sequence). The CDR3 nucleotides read TGTGCCAGCAGCTTAGTGGGGGGGACTGTGAACACTGAAGCTTTCTTT. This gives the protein CASSLVGGTVNTEAFF.